Listed below are T cell receptor beta chains from one sample, sequenced in a study of blood T cell repertoires in COVID-19. Libraries were prepared by immunoSEQ multiplex PCR; TCRdb keeps only in-frame clonotypes and omits some of them. The profile covers approximately 230,000 clones, with around 88% appearing a single time and 1.3% to 1.5% taken by the ten largest. The specimen was peripheral blood. Every receptor here comes from a man aged 80 or over with acute or convalescent COVID-19. The CDR3 runs from the conserved cysteine through the conserved F or W. D genes are given only for firm matches.

D	V	length	J	CDR3
TRBD1	TRBV27	15	TRBJ2-1	CASRWDRGSYNEQFF
TRBD1	TRBV19	18	TRBJ1-2	CASSISAGRGRTVSGYTF
.	TRBV4-1	16	TRBJ2-7	CASSQGGNDGRYEQYF
.	TRBV7-2	15	TRBJ1-2	CASSLGGGVNYGYTF
.	TRBV10-3	13	TRBJ1-5	CAIKGEGYQPQHF
.	TRBV7-2	15	TRBJ1-2	CASSSEAGTNYGYTF
TRBD2	TRBV19	16	TRBJ2-7	CASRPTTSGSMHEQYF
.	TRBV5-1	14	TRBJ2-7	CASSLAPGSYEQYF
.	TRBV5-1	14	TRBJ1-1	CASSLGDTVAEAFF
TRBD1	TRBV6-2/TRBV6-3	15	TRBJ2-4	CASSGTGDVKNIQYF
TRBD1	TRBV11-1	13	TRBJ1-5	CASSPGQHQPQHF
.	TRBV5-1	14	TRBJ1-1	CASSLVREGTEAFF
TRBD2	TRBV13	18	TRBJ2-1	CASIRNQAGLAANNEQFF
TRBD2	TRBV6-2/TRBV6-3	13	TRBJ2-1	CASSDGLGGEQFF
.	TRBV7-9	15	TRBJ2-1	CASRPPGTSYNEQFF
.	TRBV28	16	TRBJ2-3	CASSPLRGINTDTQYF
TRBD1	TRBV11-2	15	TRBJ1-1	CASSVRTGSNTEAFF
.	TRBV19	15	TRBJ1-4	CASSRGPIGGEKLFF
.	TRBV5-1	14	TRBJ1-6	CASRGGSYNSPLHF
.	TRBV5-1	15	TRBJ2-3	CASSLFGGRTDTQYF
.	TRBV9	16	TRBJ2-2	CASSVSNLGDTGELFF
.	TRBV6-2/TRBV6-3	15	TRBJ2-1	CASSPGGDPYNEQFF
.	TRBV19	14	TRBJ1-4	CASSISGVNEKLFF
.	TRBV6-1	12	TRBJ1-1	CASSSIDMGAFF
TRBD2	TRBV19	15	TRBJ2-7	CASSLGLAVSYEQYF
TRBD1	TRBV15	15	TRBJ1-5	CATSRDLTGGQPQHF
TRBD1	TRBV19	16	TRBJ1-6	CASSIQGATYNSPLHF
TRBD1	TRBV28	14	TRBJ1-6	CASSLRTGRSPLHF
TRBD1	TRBV5-3	15	TRBJ1-2	CARSSSRRPGGGYTF
TRBD1	TRBV6-2/TRBV6-3	13	TRBJ1-2	CASSKTGDYGYTF
.	TRBV6-2/TRBV6-3	14	TRBJ2-1	CASSYSASYNEQFF
.	TRBV2	11	TRBJ1-1	CASSVRQEAFF
.	TRBV21-1	14	TRBJ2-2	CARGTSGDPGELFF
TRBD1	TRBV6-6	15	TRBJ1-3	CASSYFKGQGDTIYF
TRBD2	TRBV5-8	17	TRBJ2-5	CASSLWASSGGPKTQYF
.	TRBV5-1	15	TRBJ1-6	CASSLGDMYNSPLHF
.	TRBV28	14	TRBJ2-7	CASSFLTGTYEQYF
TRBD1	TRBV5-5	15	TRBJ1-2	CASRQGTGANYGYTF
.	TRBV11-2	16	TRBJ2-6	CASSRQQGSGANVLTF
TRBD2	TRBV5-1	13	TRBJ2-5	CASSFLAEETQYF